This T cell receptor beta chain was sequenced in a study of T cells after yellow fever vaccination. Overall study context: Preparation of the low-cell-number fractions used SMART-Seq v4 Ultra Low Input. Points from the study as a whole: Clonotypes found in both CD4 and CD8 compartments made up a small share. The secondary response peaked faster, at day 5 versus 15, but was weaker.

TCRdb re-analysed the 5' RACE reads in MiXCR, keeping a single row per CDR3 protein. Of approximately 130,000 distinct CDR3 sequences listed, approximately 14% are singletons. CDR3 length: 14 amino acids. Unmatched junction bases numbered 2, after V lost 6 bases and J lost 3 bases. Germline CDR1 SGHVS, CDR2 FNYEAQ. Points on this clonotype: The target antigen is unknown.

This chain links TRBV7-6 with TRBJ1-5; 10 nucleotides agree with TRBD1. The input for sequencing was CD8+ T cells sorted from PBMCs, taken 5 days after the yellow fever booster vaccination. The TCR sequence derives from a man younger than 35 who received the YFV17D yellow fever vaccine. CDR3 loop: CASSDRGPNQPQHF. CDR3 in DNA: TGTGCCAGCAGTGACAGGGGGCCCAATCAGCCCCAGCATTTT.